The 32 T cell receptor beta chains reported below all come from one sample, sequenced in a study of beta chain features in type 1 diabetes. The authors reverse transcribed all of the isolated RNA, so sequencing captured expressed TCRB transcripts. Profiled with immunoSEQ multiplex PCR; TCRdb holds only in-frame clones, not every one. The repertoire holds 850,000 to 900,000 clones, under 20% seen once, with about 0.02% in the top ten. Specimen: naive CD4+ T cells from blood. These receptors were collected from a woman aged 18-29 years in good health.

The CDR3 DNA reads TGTGCCAGCAGCTTAGGAGGGACAGGGAGGGTCTATGGCTACACCTTC. Protein: CASSLGGTGRVYGYTF. The chain is built from TRBV7-2 and TRBJ1-2; 9 bases line up with TRBD1. The trim removed 1 base at V and 4 bases at J, leaving 7 bases unmatched. There are 16 residues in the CDR3. Germline CDR1 reads SGHTA; CDR2 reads FQGNSA.

Only a few counts were recorded for this clone. The chain joins TRBV5-1 to TRBJ1-2; D is ambiguous. CDR3 length equals 14 residues. Trimming removed 4 bases from V and 4 bases from J, with 14 bases in between. Germline V gene data show CDR1 as SGHRS and CDR2 as YFSETQ. The CDR3 nucleotides are TGCGCCAGCAGCCAGAACCGGGGAGGCTATGGCTACACCTTC. This encodes CASSQNRGGYGYTF. The whole variable domain, remainder taken from reference TRBV5-1 and TRBJ1-2, is KAGVTQTPRYLIKTRGQQVTLSCSPISGHRSVSWYQQTPGQGLQFLFEYFSETQRNKGNFPGRFSGRQFSNSRSEMNVSTLELGDSALYLCASSQNRGGYGYTFGSGTRLTVV.

V gene TRBV2 combines with J gene TRBJ1-5; 8 bases align to TRBD1. CDR1 and CDR2 (germline): SNHLY, FYNNEI. J lost 7 bases, V lost 3 bases, and 8 bases had no gene match. The CDR3 consists of 15 residues. The CDR3 DNA sequence: TGTGCCAGCAGTGAGGGCAGGGGGCGAGGGCAGCCCCAGCATTTT. Its translation is CASSEGRGRGQPQHF.

The chain carries TRBV7-9 and TRBJ2-5, with 11 bases matching TRBD1. V was pared by 4 bases and J by 4 bases, with 5 bases of the junction left unmatched. This CDR3 comprises 15 residues. Germline CDR1 reads SEHNR; CDR2 reads FQNEAQ (reference sequence). CDR3 sequence (DNA): TGTGCCAGCAGCTCAGGACAGGGGGCGGGAGAGACCCAGTACTTC. Its translation is CASSSGQGAGETQYF.

This chain joins TRBV6-6 and TRBJ1-4, with D possibly being TRBD1 (6 bases). CDR1 and CDR2 from the germline V gene are MNHNY and SVGAGI (reference sequence). The CDR3 covers 15 residues. Trimming removed 5 bases from V and 7 bases from J, with 17 bases in between. The CDR3, as DNA: TGTGCCAGCAGTCCCGACAGGCCTTATGCTGAAAAACTGTTTTTT. Amino acid sequence: CASSPDRPYAEKLFF.

This clone was seen a handful of times. V and J are TRBV19 and TRBJ2-1, with 9 bases aligning to TRBD2. Trimming took 5 bases from V and 6 from J; bases not matched to a gene: 11. Looked up from germline, CDR1 is LNHDA and CDR2 is SQIVND (reference sequence). This CDR3 comprises 16 residues. This chain's CDR3 is CASSLPPGLAPNEQFF. CDR3 coding DNA: TGTGCCAGTAGTCTCCCGCCGGGACTAGCCCCCAATGAGCAGTTCTTC.

Only a few counts were recorded for this clone. The chain is built from TRBV6-5 and TRBJ2-3; D is perhaps TRBD2 (6 bases). Germline V gene data show CDR1 as MNHEY and CDR2 as SVGAGI. With 2 bases removed from V and 5 bases from J, the gap between germline ends came to 11 bases. The CDR3 sequence is 14 residues long. CDR3 amino acids: CASSYRGSQDTQYF. In nucleotides, the CDR3 is TGTGCCAGCAGTTACCGGGGGAGCCAAGATACGCAGTATTTT.

This clone has only a few counts. The rearrangement joins TRBV5-1 to TRBJ2-1, with D maybe TRBD1 (6 bases). There are 16 residues in the CDR3. From germline, CDR1 is SGHRS and CDR2 YFSETQ. Trimming left V 0 bases short and J 2 bases short, with 12 bases between. The CDR3 sequence is CASSLGAGVTYNEQFF. CDR3 bases: TGCGCCAGCAGCTTGGGGGCAGGGGTGACCTACAATGAGCAGTTCTTC.

This clone was picked up a small number of times. This rearrangement joins TRBV7-2 to TRBJ2-7; 7 positions agree with TRBD2. Germline V gene lookup returns CDR1 SGHTA and CDR2 FQGNSA. Unmatched junction bases numbered 5, after V lost 0 bases and J lost 3 bases. This CDR3 contains 15 residues. The CDR3 here is CASSLAASGDYEQYF. DNA of the CDR3: TGTGCCAGCAGCTTAGCAGCTAGCGGAGACTACGAGCAGTACTTC.

This clone was counted only a few times. This same CDR3 is encoded by further DNA sequences in the sample. CDR3 region: CASSLRLAGEYEQYF. CDR3 in DNA: TGTGCCAGCAGCCTCCGACTAGCGGGAGAGTACGAGCAGTACTTC. This sequence joins TRBV7-2 and TRBJ2-7, with 12 bases lining up with TRBD2. V was pared by 5 bases and J by 4 bases, with 6 bases of the junction left unmatched. Germline V CDR1 and CDR2: SGHTA, FQGNSA. The CDR3 loop spans 15 amino acids.

V usage is TRBV15 and J usage is TRBJ2-3; possible D gene TRBD1, 5 bases. The CDR3 is 16 residues long. Trimming left V 1 base short and J 1 base short, with 12 bases between. Looked up from germline, CDR1 is LNHNV and CDR2 is YYDKDF (reference sequence). CDR3 loop: CATSRGPGRGTDTQYF. The CDR3, as DNA: TGTGCCACCAGCAGAGGGCCGGGCAGGGGCACAGATACGCAGTATTTT. The variable domain in full, completed from reference TRBV15 and TRBJ2-3, reads DAMVIQNPRYQVTQFGKPVTLSCSQTLNHNVMYWYQQKSSQAPKLLFHYYDKDFNNEADTPDNFQSRRPNTSFCFLDIRSPGLGDTAMYLCATSRGPGRGTDTQYFGPGTRLTVL.

The table lists this clone with a few counts. The gene calls are TRBV27 and TRBJ2-7; 8 bases map to TRBD2. V shed 3 bases, J shed 3 bases, and the junction held 7 bases outside the gene matches. CDR1 MNHEY and CDR2 SMNVEV come from the germline V gene (reference sequence). This CDR3 spans 15 amino acids. This chain's CDR3 is CASSLHGLAVYEQYF. The CDR3 DNA follows: TGTGCCAGCAGTTTGCATGGACTAGCAGTCTACGAGCAGTACTTC.

This chain joins TRBV6-6 and TRBJ2-1; weak D call: TRBD2 (6 bases). V lost 6 bases and J 4 bases, leaving 19 bases between the germline ends. Germline V gene sequence: CDR1 MNHNY, CDR2 SVGAGI (reference sequence). This CDR3 comprises 16 residues. This CDR3 reads CASSPKTRGAYNEQFF. CDR3 nucleotides: TGTGCCAGCAGCCCAAAGACTAGAGGGGCATACAATGAGCAGTTCTTC.

The sample holds a few counts of this clone. The chain joins TRBV5-6 to TRBJ1-3; the D is unclear. The V gene lost 4 bases and the J gene lost 7 bases, with 9 bases spanning the gap. Germline V gene sequence: CDR1 SGHDT, CDR2 YYEEEE. The CDR3 is 12 amino acids. CDR3 sequence: CASSEGGNTIYF. The CDR3 DNA sequence: TGTGCCAGCAGCGAGGGTGGGAACACCATATATTTT. Using reference TRBV5-6 and TRBJ1-3 for the parts outside the CDR3, the full variable domain is DAGVTQSPTHLIKTRGQQVTLRCSPKSGHDTVSWYQQALGQGPQFIFQYYEEEERQRGNFPDRFSGHQFPNYSSELNVNALLLGDSALYLCASSEGGNTIYFGEGSWLTVV.

The CDR3 protein is CASSEFGRVNEQFF. CDR3 in DNA: TGTGCCAGCAGTGAATTTGGACGGGTCAATGAGCAGTTCTTC. V and J are TRBV25-1 and TRBJ2-1; D gene uncertain. The germline V gene encodes CDR1 MGHDK and CDR2 SYGVNS. This CDR3 has 14 residues. The V and J ends lost 1 base and 6 bases respectively, with 10 bases between them.

This chain links TRBV4-3 with TRBJ2-2, with 11 bases lining up with TRBD2. The germline V gene encodes CDR1 LGHNA and CDR2 YSLEER. The CDR3 runs 19 residues. Trimming cost V 2 bases and J 2 bases; bases outside gene matches: 10. The CDR3 is CASSQYGASGGRNTGELFF. The DNA of the CDR3 is TGCGCCAGCAGCCAATATGGAGCTAGCGGGGGGCGAAACACCGGGGAGCTGTTTTTT.

The chain employs TRBV28 and TRBJ2-1; TRBD2 matches at 8 bases. Germline CDR1 MDHEN, CDR2 SYDVKM. The CDR3 sequence is 15 residues long. Trimming took 4 bases from V and 6 from J; bases not matched to a gene: 8. In DNA, the CDR3 is TGTGCCAGCAGTTCCCCCAGCGGGGGACGCAATGAGCAGTTCTTC. It is translated as CASSSPSGGRNEQFF.

The chain carries TRBV27 and TRBJ2-7; 7 positions agree with TRBD1. Germline V lookup: CDR1 MNHEY, CDR2 SMNVEV (reference sequence). V was pared by 3 bases and J by 3 bases, with 5 bases of the junction left unmatched. CDR3 length: 14 residues. CDR3 bases: TGTGCCAGCAGTTTCAGTCCAGGGGGCTACGAGCAGTACTTC. Protein: CASSFSPGGYEQYF.

V usage is TRBV29-1 and J usage is TRBJ2-3, with a weak D call TRBD2 (5 bases). The germline CDR1 and CDR2 sequences are SQVTM and ANQGSEA. Between the trimmed V and J ends, which lost 3 bases and 4 bases, there was a span of 11 bases. This CDR3 is 13 amino acids long. CDR3 protein: CSVERAGADTQYF. DNA of the CDR3: TGCAGCGTTGAGAGGGCCGGAGCAGATACGCAGTATTTT.

The V and J genes are TRBV6-1 and TRBJ2-6; perhaps TRBD1 as D (6 bases). This CDR3 contains 15 residues. The germline gives CDR1 MNHNS, CDR2 SASEGT. Trimming removed 4 bases from V and 4 bases from J, with 11 bases in between. As DNA, the CDR3 is TGTGCCAGCAGTGGAAACAGGGCCGGGGCCAACGTCCTGACTTTC. This sequence encodes CASSGNRAGANVLTF.

The V and J genes are TRBV7-2 and TRBJ2-3; TRBD2 might be the D (5 bases). The CDR3 has 15 residues. The V gene lost 1 base and the J gene lost 6 bases, with 14 bases spanning the gap. Germline-derived CDR1 and CDR2 are SGHTA and FQGNSA. CDR3 nucleotide sequence: TGTGCCAGCAGCTTAGACGGGGAACTAGGTGATACGCAGTATTTT. This translates into CASSLDGELGDTQYF.

The rearrangement links TRBV28 to TRBJ2-3, with 9 bases matching TRBD1. V was pared by 7 bases and J by 2 bases, with 4 bases of the junction left unmatched. Germline CDR1 reads MDHEN; CDR2 reads SYDVKM. This CDR3 contains 14 residues. The CDR3 loop is CASIRTGATDTQYF. The DNA for the CDR3 is TGTGCCAGCATCAGGACAGGGGCCACAGATACGCAGTATTTT. Using reference TRBV28 and TRBJ2-3 for the parts outside the CDR3, the full variable domain is DVKVTQSSRYLVKRTGEKVFLECVQDMDHENMFWYRQDPGLGLRLIYFSYDVKMKEKGDIPEGYSVSREKKERFSLILESASTNQTSMYLCASIRTGATDTQYFGPGTRLTVL.

The V call is TRBV6-4, the J call TRBJ2-1; a possible D gene is TRBD2 (5 bases). The CDR3 has 13 residues. V dropped 4 bases and J dropped 9 bases, with 13 bases sitting between them. Germline loops: CDR1 MRHNA, CDR2 SNTAGT. For the CDR3, the DNA is TGTGCCAGCAGTGTGTTAGAGAGCGGTGAGCAGTTCTTC. Translating it yields CASSVLESGEQFF.

CDR3 loop: CASRSGGWNSLSYNEQFF. The CDR3 DNA reads as TGTGCCAGCAGGAGCGGGGGATGGAACAGCCTCTCCTACAATGAGCAGTTCTTC. The chain couples TRBV5-4 to TRBJ2-1, with TRBD2 matching 8 bases. The CDR3 covers 18 residues. V trimming: 5 bases; J trimming: 0 bases; junction bases outside the gene matches: 13. Germline CDR1 reads SGHNT; CDR2 reads YYREEE (reference sequence).

The chain recombines TRBV5-1 with TRBJ2-1; a possible D gene is TRBD1 (5 bases). Germline assignment: CDR1 SGHRS and CDR2 YFSETQ. V lost 5 bases, J lost 4 bases, and 10 bases lay in between. This CDR3 is built from 13 residues. The CDR3 reads CASSLTDYNEQFF. DNA for the CDR3: TGCGCCAGCAGTCTGACAGATTACAATGAGCAGTTCTTC.

The chain joins TRBV7-9 to TRBJ1-4; no firm D call. Germline values: CDR1 SEHNR, CDR2 FQNEAQ (reference sequence). The CDR3 consists of 14 residues. V was cut by 5 bases and J by 5 bases, with 12 bases left in between. CDR3 sequence reads: CASSVGGINEKLFF. The CDR3 DNA reads as TGTGCCAGCAGCGTCGGAGGGATAAATGAAAAACTGTTTTTT.

This clone was seen a few times. Other DNA sequences in the same sample also yield this CDR3. The gene calls are TRBV5-1 and TRBJ2-7; no definite D call. The CDR3 sequence is 12 residues long. Trimming removed 1 base at V and 0 bases at J, with 2 bases between. Per germline, CDR1 SGHRS and CDR2 YFSETQ. CDR3 DNA sequence: TGCGCCAGCAGCTTGTCCTCCTACGAGCAGTACTTC. Its translation is CASSLSSYEQYF.

This clone was observed a handful of times. Other DNA sequences within the sample encode an identical CDR3. V and J are TRBV7-2 and TRBJ2-1; D not certain. The germline V gene encodes CDR1 SGHTA and CDR2 FQGNSA. Trimming left V 1 base short and J 1 base short, with 8 bases between. There are 15 residues in the CDR3. This CDR3 reads CASSLGPLSYNEQFF. The CDR3 bases are TGTGCCAGCAGCTTAGGCCCTCTTTCCTACAATGAGCAGTTCTTC.

This clone has just a few counts. The chain has TRBV4-1 and TRBJ2-3, with 9 bases matching TRBD1. The CDR3 runs 16 residues. The junction had 8 bases not matched to a gene; V was cut back by 1 base and J by 6 bases. CDR1 is MGHRA and CDR2 is YSYEKL in the germline V gene. CDR3 loop: CASSQVPGQGWDTQYF. As DNA, the CDR3 is TGCGCCAGCAGCCAAGTTCCGGGACAGGGCTGGGATACGCAGTATTTT.

This clone was detected only a few times. The V call is TRBV6-5, the J call TRBJ2-7; 14 positions agree with TRBD2. After removal of 4 bases from V and 9 bases from J, the junction contained 8 bases not matched to a gene. The germline CDR1 and CDR2 sequences are MNHEY and SVGAGI. This CDR3 comprises 15 residues. In DNA form, the CDR3 reads TGTGCCAGCAGTTTGCAGGGACTAGCGGGAGACGTGCAGTACTTC. This sequence encodes CASSLQGLAGDVQYF.

The chain couples TRBV6-5 to TRBJ1-3; no clear D gene. The germline CDR1 and CDR2 sequences are MNHEY and SVGAGI. CDR3 length: 16 residues. V was pared by 3 bases and J by 4 bases, with 16 bases between. CDR3 amino acids: CASSYRPSSGGNTIYF. CDR3 bases: TGTGCCAGCAGTTATAGACCGTCCTCTGGGGGAAACACCATATATTTT.

J is TRBJ1-4 and V is TRBV28; D unclear. The germline CDR1 and CDR2 sequences are MDHEN and SYDVKM. V lost 4 bases and J lost 5, with 11 bases in between. This CDR3 is 14 amino acids long. The CDR3 coding sequence is TGTGCCAGCAGTTCCGCGGAGATCAATGAAAAACTGTTTTTT. Protein sequence: CASSSAEINEKLFF. Drawing the rest from reference TRBV28 and TRBJ1-4, the complete variable domain is DVKVTQSSRYLVKRTGEKVFLECVQDMDHENMFWYRQDPGLGLRLIYFSYDVKMKEKGDIPEGYSVSREKKERFSLILESASTNQTSMYLCASSSAEINEKLFFGSGTQLSVL.